The TCR beta chain described here comes from a study of early T cells in non-severe SARS-CoV-2 infection. Notes on the study in general: Matching against VDJdb likely underestimated virus-specific expansions, favoring anti-spike CD8.

For this clonotype: Its antigen remains unidentified.

The TCR library protocol attached unique molecular identifiers to the individual cDNA molecules. TCRdb itself ran the 5' RACE reads through MiXCR, one entry per CDR3 protein. Seen here are roughly 120,000 distinct CDR3 sequences, about 16% observed once, and the top ten hold around a fifth. This CDR3 has 19 amino acids. J lost 6 bases, V lost 3 bases, and 19 bases had no gene match. The germline gives CDR1 SGHAT, CDR2 FQNNGV. The sequencing sample was made of whole blood. The source of this sequence is an adult who was a healthcare worker with PCR-confirmed SARS-CoV-2 infection or an uninfected control (not recorded which). V and J are TRBV11-2 and TRBJ1-4; 7 positions match TRBD1. The CDR3: CASSLNSVGIKQGYEKLFF. Written as DNA, the CDR3 is TGTGCCAGCAGCTTGAACTCCGTTGGTATAAAACAGGGGTATGAAAAACTGTTTTTT. Using reference TRBV11-2 and TRBJ1-4 for the parts outside the CDR3, the full variable domain is EAGVAQSPRYKIIEKRQSVAFWCNPISGHATLYWYQQILGQGPKLLIQFQNNGVVDDSQLPKDRFSAERLKGVDSTLKIQPAKLEDSAVYLCASSLNSVGIKQGYEKLFFGSGTQLSVL.